A single sample is the source of the 26 T cell receptor beta chains below, sequenced in a study of metastatic and nonmetastatic thyroid tumors (dated by TCRdb to 2018 to 2020). No treatment had been received by any patient before thyroid surgery. Library creation used PCR. This sample was sequenced with an Illumina HiSeq 4000. TCRdb itself trimmed the public reads at Q25 with fastp, ran MiXCR and retained productive beta chains. This sample gives roughly 20,000 clones in total; under 30% of them show up just once. The ten largest clones take up about 14% of the sample. Sample: tumor tissue. These receptors all stem from a male donor with papillary thyroid cancer or a benign thyroid nodule (not recorded which). Some clones in this sample may be carry-over from other donors' samples.

This clone was seen at least ten times. V gene TRBV6-1 combines with J gene TRBJ1-2, with 8 positions matching TRBD1. J was trimmed by 2 bases and V by 6 bases; bases with no gene match: 8. Looked up from germline, CDR1 is MNHNS and CDR2 is SASEGT. CDR3 length: 15 amino acids. As DNA, the CDR3 is TGTGCCAGCAGAAGAGGGACAGGAGAAAACTATGGCTACACCTTC. This codes for CASRRGTGENYGYTF.

In this sample, this clone turned up a few times. The chain carries TRBV28 and TRBJ1-5; D possibly corresponds to TRBD1 (6 bases). V was clipped by 5 bases and J by 6 bases, with 14 bases between them. The germline V gene encodes CDR1 MDHEN and CDR2 SYDVKM. This CDR3 spans 14 amino acids. Here the CDR3 reads CASSRRMGAQPQHF. The CDR3 coding sequence is TGTGCCAGCAGTCGCCGGATGGGGGCTCAGCCCCAGCATTTT. Variable domain in full (rest from reference TRBV28 and TRBJ1-5): DVKVTQSSRYLVKRTGEKVFLECVQDMDHENMFWYRQDPGLGLRLIYFSYDVKMKEKGDIPEGYSVSREKKERFSLILESASTNQTSMYLCASSRRMGAQPQHFGDGTRLSIL.

Worth noting for this clone: The CDR3 does not end in the conserved phenylalanine or tryptophan, so this is likely a read error. Because the CDR3's place on the DNA is in doubt, the DNA is left out and the CDR3 is given as listed by TCRdb. CDR3: CSASGQPFGNQPQQL. The gene calls are TRBV20-1 and TRBJ1-5; the D call TRBD1 from the table was never checked on the DNA. The germline V gene has CDR1 DFQATT and CDR2 SNEGSKA (reference sequence). Termini included, the CDR3 measures 15 amino acids.

The chain employs TRBV11-2 and TRBJ2-2; 11 bases agree with TRBD1. Germline values: CDR1 SGHAT, CDR2 FQNNGV. The CDR3 contains 17 residues. The junction had 7 bases not matched to a gene; V was cut back by 6 bases and J by 1 base. CDR3 coding DNA: TGTGCCAGCAGATCCGGACAGGGGGCCCGGAACACCGGGGAGCTGTTTTTT. Encoded protein: CASRSGQGARNTGELFF.

This clone is medium-sized in the sample. V is TRBV5-1 and J is TRBJ1-2, with a possible D match to TRBD1 (6 bases). From germline, CDR1 is SGHRS and CDR2 YFSETQ. V was pared by 1 base and J by 1 base, with 8 bases between. CDR3 length equals 14 residues. CDR3 DNA sequence: TGCGCCAGCAGCTTGAACAGGGATAACTATGGCTACACCTTC. Protein product: CASSLNRDNYGYTF.

The rearrangement links TRBV20-1 to TRBJ2-2, with 11 bases fitting TRBD1. Germline trimming cut 4 bases from V and 3 bases from J; bases unmatched to any gene: 1. The CDR3 has 14 amino acids. In germline, CDR1 is DFQATT, CDR2 SNEGSKA (reference sequence). The CDR3 region has the DNA TGCAGTGCTATGGGACAGGGGGACACCGGGGAGCTGTTTTTT. Amino acid sequence: CSAMGQGDTGELFF.

Points on this clone: One end of the junction varies from germline; a read error may be responsible. This sample includes further DNA sequences coding for the same CDR3. This chain links TRBV9 with TRBJ2-5; tentatively, D is TRBD1 or TRBD2 (5 bases each). The CDR3 spans 14 residues. Germline CDR1 SGDLS, CDR2 YYNGEE. The CDR3 DNA sequence: TGTGCCAGCAGCCTGGGGACCGTTCAAGAAACCCAGTACTTC. Translation gives CASSLGTVQETQYF.

This clone was found many times. This sequence joins TRBV29-1 and TRBJ2-7; 11 positions agree with TRBD2. Germline CDR1 SQVTM, CDR2 ANQGSEA. The V and J ends lost 3 bases and 3 bases, in that order; junction bases with no gene match: 1. There are 13 residues in the CDR3. In DNA, the CDR3 is TGCAGCGTTGATGGACTAGCGGGCTACGAGCAGTACTTC. It is translated as CSVDGLAGYEQYF.

Judged by abundance, this clone is medium-sized. The chain recombines TRBV6-1 with TRBJ2-5; 8 nucleotides agree with TRBD2. The CDR3 spans 15 residues. Germline values: CDR1 MNHNS, CDR2 SASEGT. The V and J ends lost 7 bases and 1 base, in that order; junction bases with no gene match: 8. For the CDR3, the DNA is TGTGCCAGCACCGGGGTAGCGGGACTCCAAGAGACCCAGTACTTC. Its translation is CASTGVAGLQETQYF.

The rearrangement links TRBV12-3 or TRBV12-4 to TRBJ2-7; D ambiguous. There are 11 residues in the CDR3. The ends were cut back, 8 bases at V and 3 bases at J, with 8 bases in the middle. Here the CDR3 DNA reads TGTGCCAGCGCCAAACGCTACGAGCAGTACTTC. This encodes CASAKRYEQYF.

The chain carries TRBV7-3 and TRBJ2-1; 7 nucleotides agree with TRBD1. CDR1 SGHTA and CDR2 FQGTGA come from the germline V gene. Trimming at V came to 6 bases and at J to 8 bases, leaving 7 bases not matched to a gene. The CDR3 consists of 13 residues. The CDR3 DNA is TGTGCCAGCAGTCCCGACAGGGATGATGAGCAGTTCTTC. It specifies CASSPDRDDEQFF.

This clone came up a few times. J is TRBJ2-1 and V is TRBV6-6, with 11 bases lining up with TRBD2. Germline values: CDR1 MNHNY, CDR2 SVGAGI (reference sequence). CDR3 length: 16 residues. V gave up 0 bases and J gave up 8 bases; unmatched junction bases: 6. CDR3 protein: CASSYSWLAGGDEQFF. The CDR3 DNA sequence: TGTGCCAGCAGTTACTCATGGCTAGCGGGGGGCGATGAGCAGTTCTTC.

This chain links TRBV27 with TRBJ2-1, with D possibly TRBD2 on 6 matching bases. Germline-derived CDR1 and CDR2 are MNHEY and SMNVEV (reference sequence). V was shortened by 2 bases and J by 7 bases, with 6 bases between the two germline ends. The CDR3 is 12 residues long. CDR3 sequence reads: CASSLGGNEQFF. The CDR3, as DNA: TGTGCCAGCAGTTTAGGGGGGAATGAGCAGTTCTTC.

This clone was detected ten times or more. V usage is TRBV28 and J usage is TRBJ1-4; tentatively, D is TRBD1 (6 bases). CDR3 length: 14 amino acids. The V end lost 4 bases, the J end lost 6 bases, and 12 bases lay between the germline ends. CDR1 MDHEN and CDR2 SYDVKM come from the germline V gene. The CDR3 DNA is TGTGCCAGCAGTTCCCAGGACAGAGATGAAAAACTGTTTTTT. This encodes CASSSQDRDEKLFF.

Judged by abundance, this clone is medium-sized. This chain connects TRBV6-1 to TRBJ2-1; 11 nucleotides agree with TRBD2. J was trimmed by 5 bases and V by 4 bases; bases with no gene match: 4. The CDR3 extends over 15 amino acids. In germline, CDR1 is MNHNS, CDR2 SASEGT. CDR3 coding DNA: TGTGCCAGCAGTGCACTAGCGGGGGAAGACAATGAGCAGTTCTTC. It codes for CASSALAGEDNEQFF.

V is TRBV4-2 and J is TRBJ1-1; D gene unclear. V was pared by 0 bases and J by 0 bases, with 11 bases between. CDR3 length equals 16 residues. Germline V gene data show CDR1 as LGHNA and CDR2 as YNFKEQ. The CDR3 region is CASSQDQAAMNTEAFF. For the CDR3, the DNA is TGTGCCAGCAGCCAAGATCAAGCAGCAATGAACACTGAAGCTTTCTTT.

In its sample, this clone was seen a few times. V is TRBV3-1 and J is TRBJ1-2; 7 nucleotides align to TRBD1. With V trimmed by 1 base and J by 10 bases, 6 bases remained unmatched. The germline V gene encodes CDR1 LGHDT and CDR2 YNNKEL (reference sequence). CDR3 length: 13 amino acids. The CDR3 spells CASSQVTGAIYTF. In DNA, the CDR3 is TGTGCCAGCAGCCAAGTTACAGGGGCGATCTACACCTTC.

This chain links TRBV5-1 with TRBJ2-7; 7 nucleotides line up with TRBD1. The length of the CDR3 is 15 residues. Germline loops: CDR1 SGHRS, CDR2 YFSETQ. Losses at the gene ends were 0 bases for V and 1 base for J; bases not matched to a gene: 4. The CDR3 nucleotides read TGCGCCAGCAGCTTGGTCCGGGACAGTTCCTACGAGCAGTACTTC. Its translation: CASSLVRDSSYEQYF. The full variable domain, in which reference TRBV5-1 and TRBJ2-7 provide the parts outside the CDR3, is KAGVTQTPRYLIKTRGQQVTLSCSPISGHRSVSWYQQTPGQGLQFLFEYFSETQRNKGNFPGRFSGRQFSNSRSEMNVSTLELGDSALYLCASSLVRDSSYEQYFGPGTRLTVT.

This clone was seen a few times. V gene TRBV6-1 combines with J gene TRBJ1-5, with 8 bases matching TRBD1. Per the germline V gene, CDR1 is MNHNS and CDR2 is SASEGT. The CDR3 consists of 15 residues. J lost 5 bases, V lost 5 bases, and 8 bases had no gene match. For the CDR3, the DNA is TGTGCCAGCAGTACGACAGGGGATTCCGATCAGCCCCAGCATTTT. It specifies CASSTTGDSDQPQHF.

The V and J genes are TRBV5-1 and TRBJ1-1; 7 bases agree with TRBD1. The CDR3 consists of 14 residues. Trimming took 4 bases from V and 0 from J; bases not matched to a gene: 3. Germline-derived CDR1 and CDR2 are SGHRS and YFSETQ. The CDR3 region is CASSPGQMNTEAFF. The CDR3 DNA follows: TGCGCCAGCAGCCCGGGACAGATGAACACTGAAGCTTTCTTT.

The genes are TRBV3-1 and TRBJ2-7; D uncertain. CDR1 is LGHDT and CDR2 is YNNKEL in the germline V gene (reference sequence). V dropped 1 base and J dropped 0 bases, with 7 bases sitting between them. CDR3 length: 14 amino acids. For the CDR3, the DNA is TGTGCCAGCAGCCAAGGATATCTCTCCTACGAGCAGTACTTC. Protein sequence: CASSQGYLSYEQYF.

This clone was observed at least ten times. The V and J genes are TRBV3-1 and TRBJ2-4; a weak D match, TRBD1 (6 bases). The germline V and J ends were trimmed by 5 bases and 3 bases, with 11 bases remaining between them. Germline-derived CDR1 and CDR2 are LGHDT and YNNKEL (reference sequence). The CDR3 contains 14 residues. In DNA, the CDR3 is TGTGCCAGCAGCAATCGACAGGACAAAAACATTCAGTACTTC. It is translated as CASSNRQDKNIQYF.

This chain connects TRBV4-1 to TRBJ1-5; 7 bases are a match to TRBD1. CDR3 length equals 15 residues. The V gene's germline CDR1 is MGHRA and CDR2 YSYEKL. Trimming removed 1 base from V and 6 bases from J; junction bases left unmatched: 6. The DNA for the CDR3 is TGCGCCAGCAGCCAAGTTGAAGGGGGCAGTCAGCCCCAGCATTTT. This translates into CASSQVEGGSQPQHF.

The chain combines TRBV11-2 with TRBJ1-6; D is unresolved. Trimming cost V 1 base and J 7 bases, with 8 bases left between them. CDR3 length: 14 amino acids. Per the germline V gene, CDR1 is SGHAT and CDR2 is FQNNGV. In nucleotides, the CDR3 is TGTGCCAGCAGCTTAGTTCATAGGAATTCACCCCTCCACTTT. Translation: CASSLVHRNSPLHF. Together with reference TRBV11-2 and TRBJ1-6, the CDR3 gives the full variable domain: EAGVAQSPRYKIIEKRQSVAFWCNPISGHATLYWYQQILGQGPKLLIQFQNNGVVDDSQLPKDRFSAERLKGVDSTLKIQPAKLEDSAVYLCASSLVHRNSPLHFGNGTRLTVT.

The genes are TRBV28 and TRBJ2-1; the match to TRBD1 covers 9 bases. The CDR3 is 14 amino acids. Germline V lookup: CDR1 MDHEN, CDR2 SYDVKM. J gave up 10 bases and V 7 bases, and 11 bases lay outside the gene matches. The CDR3 sequence is CASTLRDRVGEQFF. CDR3 in DNA: TGTGCCAGCACCCTCCGGGACAGGGTGGGCGAGCAGTTCTTC.

This clone was observed at least ten times. The rearrangement joins TRBV6-1 to TRBJ2-7, with D possibly TRBD1 on 6 matching bases. Germline V gives CDR1 MNHNS, CDR2 SASEGT. The length of the CDR3 is 12 residues. Trimming pared 6 bases from V and 1 base from J, leaving 7 bases between. This CDR3 is CASRRGSYEQYF. The CDR3 DNA sequence: TGTGCCAGCAGGAGGGGGTCCTACGAGCAGTACTTC.